This T cell receptor (beta chain) was captured in a study of molecular identifiers for immune sequencing clone quantification (dated by TCRdb to the late 2010s). Looking at the study overall: For a replicate experiment, RNA from roughly 20,000 or 100,000 naive CD8 T cells was divided into five aliquots, and four of the five aliquots were sequenced. This methods study used CD8 T cells to benchmark TCR RNA copy counting and molecular-identifier clustering-based TCR repertoire sequencing (MIDCIRS). Summary of the overall study and its limitations: About three recovered TCR RNA copies per cell were obtained by modeling, versus roughly 10 by digital PCR, implying a capture efficiency of about 30%. Naive libraries contained spiked-in Jurkat TCR RNA (around eleven copies' worth), which is not part of the donor repertoire. In CMV-specific effector cells, over 98% of molecules were held by clones above 20 RNA copies, whereas under 1% of molecules were held by such clones in naive cells. When barcode sub-clustering was omitted, TCR diversity was inflated by chimeric consensus sequences, with chimeras reaching as high as 47%. Spiked-in Jurkat TCR RNA equivalent to a single cell was reported to be detectable even among 850,000 to 1,000,000 naive CD8 T cells. Identical TCR molecules sharing a barcode could cause highly expanded clone sizes to be underestimated.

Many counts were recorded for this clonotype. Its antigen is currently not known. No per-base quality is available; no much larger clone lies one base away. The method was PCR. The reads were generated on an Illumina HiSeq 4000. Preparation of bulk TCR libraries followed a previously described approach, with the TCR primers listed in Table S5. Total RNA was purified with the Qiagen AllPrep DNA/RNA kit. Before analysis, reads from multiple sequencing runs of the same library were pooled. As for how the authors treated the data: Reads were retained only if their TCR constant sequence matched exactly, and those retained reads were trimmed to 150 nt and grouped according to their 12-nt molecular barcodes. Reads in each barcode group were sub-clustered using a 15% Levenshtein threshold, and a quality-weighted consensus sequence was built for each RNA molecule. Non-functional sequences were filtered out, along with any lower-count sequence sitting one edit away from another sequence. On the basis of fitting two negative binomial distributions, barcode sub-clusters with fewer than 20% of the maximum read count were discarded. In-frame beta chains were kept once TCRdb had trimmed the public reads at Q25 with fastp and called clones with MiXCR. Each entry merges the rows of one CDR3 protein and shows their most common DNA and genes. Here the V and J calls rest on TCRdb's processing, not on the authors' analysis. The sample table contains more than 60,000 distinct CDR3 sequences; only one count was recorded for under 20% of them. 1.4% to 1.5% of the sample goes to the ten largest clones.

Libraries of naive CD8 T cells were generated from roughly 20,000 to 1,000,000 sorted cells, with 10%, 30% or 50% of the purified RNA used. On a BD FACSAria II, naive CD8 T cells were FACS-sorted as CD8+CD4-CCR7+CD45RA+ and collected into RLT Plus buffer. More than 8 TCR copies' worth of Jurkat RNA were spiked into roughly 20,000-1,000,000 naive CD8 T cell samples to test detection sensitivity. CD8 T cells were enriched using RosetteSep CD8+ T Cell Enrichment Cocktail and Ficoll-Paque, and the enriched cells then underwent ACK red cell lysis. Measured from the cysteine to the phenylalanine, the CDR3 is 14 residues long. Of all the DNA, just the CDR3 is kept, 42 bases in frame from base 1. The trim is 8 bases for V and 0 bases for J, with a gap of 11 bases between the germline ends. CDR1 is given as SGHAT and CDR2 as FQNNGV, both from the germline V gene.

The sequence was obtained from a human donor in good health. Some libraries in this study had Jurkat cell RNA spiked in. The rearrangement combines TRBV11-2 with TRBJ2-1, and TRBD2 may be the D gene, going by 5 matching bases. The sequenced sample consisted of naive CD8+ T cells from blood, with Jurkat cell RNA spiked in. Interpreted using the paper, the cell subset or site label stands for: FACS-sorted CD8+CD4-CCR7+CD45RA+ naive T cells. The CDR3 here reads CASLEGNSYNEQFF. In nucleotides, the sequence is TGTGCCAGCCTAGAGGGAAACTCCTACAATGAGCAGTTCTTC.